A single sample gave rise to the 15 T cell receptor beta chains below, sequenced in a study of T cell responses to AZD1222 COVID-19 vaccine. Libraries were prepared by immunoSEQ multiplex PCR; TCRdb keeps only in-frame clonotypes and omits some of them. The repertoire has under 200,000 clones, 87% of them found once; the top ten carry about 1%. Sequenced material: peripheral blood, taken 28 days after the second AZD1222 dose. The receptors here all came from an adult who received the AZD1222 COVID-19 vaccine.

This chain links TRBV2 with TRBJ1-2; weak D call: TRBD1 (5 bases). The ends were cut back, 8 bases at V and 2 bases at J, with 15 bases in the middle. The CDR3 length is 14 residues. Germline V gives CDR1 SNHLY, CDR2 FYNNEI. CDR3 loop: CASGEGRKNYGYTF. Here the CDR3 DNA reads TGTGCCAGCGGGGAGGGGCGAAAAAACTATGGCTACACCTTC.

This chain's CDR3 is CASSPRGTVTYEQYF. The DNA for the CDR3 is TGTGCCAGCAGCCCCCGGGGGACGGTGACTTACGAGCAGTACTTC. The chain recombines TRBV3-1 (or the pseudogene TRBV3-2) with TRBJ2-7; a possible D gene is TRBD2 (6 bases). The CDR3 totals 15 residues. Germline CDR1 and CDR2: LGHDT and YNNKEL (reference sequence). V was shortened by 4 bases and J by 4 bases, with 17 bases between the two germline ends.

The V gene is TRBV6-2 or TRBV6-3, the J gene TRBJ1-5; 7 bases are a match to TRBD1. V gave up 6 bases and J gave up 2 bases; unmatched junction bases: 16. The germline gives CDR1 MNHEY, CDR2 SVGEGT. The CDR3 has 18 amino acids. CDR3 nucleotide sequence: TGTGCCAGCAGCCTAAACCCAAGACAGGGCTTACGCAATCAGCCCCAGCATTTT. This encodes CASSLNPRQGLRNQPQHF.

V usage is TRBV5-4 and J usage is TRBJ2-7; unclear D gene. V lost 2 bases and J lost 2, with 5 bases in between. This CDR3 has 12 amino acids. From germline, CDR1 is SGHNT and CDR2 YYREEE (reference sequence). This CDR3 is CASSLNTYEQYF. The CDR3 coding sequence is TGTGCCAGCAGCTTAAATACCTACGAGCAGTACTTC.

This CDR3 is CASSPTVNTEAFF. The CDR3 DNA reads as TGTGCCAGCAGTCCGACAGTTAACACTGAAGCTTTCTTT. The gene calls are TRBV12-3 or TRBV12-4 and TRBJ1-1; perhaps TRBD1 as D (5 bases). This CDR3 spans 13 amino acids. V lost 5 bases, J lost 2 bases, and 9 bases lay in between.

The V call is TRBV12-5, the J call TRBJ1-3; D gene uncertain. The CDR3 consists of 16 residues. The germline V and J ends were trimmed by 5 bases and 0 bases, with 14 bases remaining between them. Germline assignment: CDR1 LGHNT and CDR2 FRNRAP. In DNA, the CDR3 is TGTGCTAGTGGTAAGGACCCTCGACTCTCTGGAAACACCATATATTTT. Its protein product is CASGKDPRLSGNTIYF.

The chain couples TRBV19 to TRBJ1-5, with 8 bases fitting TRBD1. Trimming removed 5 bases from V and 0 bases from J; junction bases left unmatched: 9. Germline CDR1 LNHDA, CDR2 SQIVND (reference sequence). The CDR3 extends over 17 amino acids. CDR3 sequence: CASSPRSTGDSNQPQHF. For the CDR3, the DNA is TGTGCCAGTAGTCCTCGTTCGACAGGGGATAGCAATCAGCCCCAGCATTTT.

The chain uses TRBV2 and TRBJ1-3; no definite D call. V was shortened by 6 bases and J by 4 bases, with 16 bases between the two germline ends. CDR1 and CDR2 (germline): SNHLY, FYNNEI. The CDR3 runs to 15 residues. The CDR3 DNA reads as TGTGCCAGCAGCCCTTCGGCTAAAACCGGAAACACCATATATTTT. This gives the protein CASSPSAKTGNTIYF.

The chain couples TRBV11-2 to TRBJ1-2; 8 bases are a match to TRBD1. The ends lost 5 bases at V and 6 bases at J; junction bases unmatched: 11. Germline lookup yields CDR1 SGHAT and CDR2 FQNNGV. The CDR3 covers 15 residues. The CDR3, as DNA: TGTGCCAGCAGCCCCATTCGACAGGGGAAAAATGGCTACACCTTC. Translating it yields CASSPIRQGKNGYTF.

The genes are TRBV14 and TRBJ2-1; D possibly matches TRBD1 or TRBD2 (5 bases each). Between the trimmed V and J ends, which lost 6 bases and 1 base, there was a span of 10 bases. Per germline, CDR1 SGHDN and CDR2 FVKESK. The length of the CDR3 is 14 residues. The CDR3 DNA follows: TGTGCCAGCAGTCGCAGGGAGTCCTACAATGAGCAGTTCTTC. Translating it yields CASSRRESYNEQFF. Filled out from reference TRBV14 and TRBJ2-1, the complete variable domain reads EAGVTQFPSHSVIEKGQTVTLRCDPISGHDNLYWYRRVMGKEIKFLLHFVKESKQDESGMPNNRFLAERTGGTYSTLKVQPAELEDSGVYFCASSRRESYNEQFFGPGTRLTVL.

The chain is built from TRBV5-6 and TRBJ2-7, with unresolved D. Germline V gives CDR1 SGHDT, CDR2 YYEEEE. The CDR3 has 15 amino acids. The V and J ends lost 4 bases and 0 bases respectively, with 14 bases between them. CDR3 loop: CASSVLRMSSYEQYF. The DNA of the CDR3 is TGTGCCAGCAGCGTACTTAGGATGAGCTCCTACGAGCAGTACTTC.

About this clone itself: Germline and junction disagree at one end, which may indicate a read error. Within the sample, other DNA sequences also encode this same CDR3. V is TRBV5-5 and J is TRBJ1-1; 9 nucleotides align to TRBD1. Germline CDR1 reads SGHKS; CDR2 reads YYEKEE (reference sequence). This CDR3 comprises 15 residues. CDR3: CASSFLQGARTEAFF. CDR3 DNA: TGTGCCAGCAGTTTTTTACAGGGGGCAAGGACTGAAGCCTTCTTT.

The CDR3 spells CASSLGVGTSGVTYEQYF. The DNA for the CDR3 is TGTGCCAGCAGCTTAGGAGTTGGGACTAGCGGGGTAACCTACGAGCAGTACTTC. V is TRBV7-2 and J is TRBJ2-7; 13 positions match TRBD2. CDR1 and CDR2 (germline): SGHTA, FQGNSA. The V and J ends lost 1 base and 2 bases, in that order; junction bases with no gene match: 8. The CDR3 covers 18 residues.

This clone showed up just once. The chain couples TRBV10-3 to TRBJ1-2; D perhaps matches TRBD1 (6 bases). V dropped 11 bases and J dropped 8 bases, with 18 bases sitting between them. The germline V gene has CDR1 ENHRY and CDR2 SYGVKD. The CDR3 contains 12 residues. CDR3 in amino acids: CAVTDQGIGYTF. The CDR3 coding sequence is TGTGCCGTCACTGACCAGGGGATCGGCTACACCTTC.

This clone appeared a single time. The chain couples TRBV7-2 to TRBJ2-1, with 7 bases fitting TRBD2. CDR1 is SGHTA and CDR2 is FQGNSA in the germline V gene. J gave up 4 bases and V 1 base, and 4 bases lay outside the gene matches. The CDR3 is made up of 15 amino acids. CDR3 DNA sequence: TGTGCCAGCAGCTTAGGATGGGGGGGTTACAATGAGCAGTTCTTC. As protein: CASSLGWGGYNEQFF.